The sequence of this T cell receptor beta chain was determined in a study of blood T cell repertoires in COVID-19. Overall study: The origin of the acute and convalescent COVID-19 samples was the United States, Italy and Spain. T cells, B-cell-depleted T cells, or PBMCs provided the cDNA or gDNA that served as material.

The data were produced by immunoSEQ multiplex PCR, yet TCRdb's version contains in-frame clones alone and is incomplete. This table holds over 100,000 clones, around 86% found once. Specimen: peripheral blood. This receptor was identified in a woman between 55 and 75 years old with active or convalescent COVID-19.

The CDR3 sequence: CASSREAGEGGELFF. The CDR3 DNA reads as TGCGCCAGCAGCCGGGAGGCAGGGGAAGGCGGGGAGCTGTTTTTT. The rearrangement uses TRBV5-1 and TRBJ2-2; weak D call: TRBD2 (7 bases). The V end lost 4 bases, the J end lost 7 bases, and 17 bases lay between the germline ends. CDR1 is SGHRS, CDR2 YFSETQ, per germline. The CDR3 extends over 15 amino acids.